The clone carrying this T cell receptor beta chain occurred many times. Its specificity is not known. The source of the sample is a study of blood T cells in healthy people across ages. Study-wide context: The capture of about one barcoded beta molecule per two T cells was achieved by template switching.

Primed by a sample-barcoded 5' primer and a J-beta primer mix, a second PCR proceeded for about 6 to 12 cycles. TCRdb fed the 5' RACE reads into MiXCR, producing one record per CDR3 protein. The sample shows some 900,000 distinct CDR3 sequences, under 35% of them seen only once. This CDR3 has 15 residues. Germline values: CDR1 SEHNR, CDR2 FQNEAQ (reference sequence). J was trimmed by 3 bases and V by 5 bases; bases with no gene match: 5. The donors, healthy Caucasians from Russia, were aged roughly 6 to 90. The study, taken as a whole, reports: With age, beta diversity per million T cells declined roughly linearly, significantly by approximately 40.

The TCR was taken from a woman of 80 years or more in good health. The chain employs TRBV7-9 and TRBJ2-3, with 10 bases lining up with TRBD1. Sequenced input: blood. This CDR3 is CASSGTGVGTDTQYF. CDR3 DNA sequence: TGTGCCAGCAGCGGGACAGGGGTAGGGACAGATACGCAGTATTTT. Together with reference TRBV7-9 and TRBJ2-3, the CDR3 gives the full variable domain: DTGVSQNPRHKITKRGQNVTFRCDPISEHNRLYWYRQTLGQGPEFLTYFQNEAQLEKSRLLSDRFSAERPKGSFSTLEIQRTEQGDSAMYLCASSGTGVGTDTQYFGPGTRLTVL.